The rows below give T cell receptor beta chains drawn from one sample of a study of T cell responses to AZD1222 COVID-19 vaccine. Clones were read by immunoSEQ multiplex PCR, and TCRdb kept only the in-frame ones, dropping some. Among about 79,000 clones listed, 70% to 90% were seen once. The sequencing used peripheral blood, collected on day 0 of AZD1222 vaccination. All receptors derive from an adult in good health. The conserved cysteine and the conserved F or W are not part of the CDR3 here. The order of the fields is V gene, CDR3 protein.

v_gene: TRBV25-1
CDR3aa: ASGPSSGNTIY

v_gene: TRBV5-5
CDR3aa: ASRLKGVAGPQETQY

v_gene: TRBV14
CDR3aa: ASSQPTGGRTPLH

v_gene: TRBV2
CDR3aa: ASSEVVGTTGELF

v_gene: TRBV29-1
CDR3aa: SVHRGGGEQF

v_gene: TRBV3-1/TRBV3-2
CDR3aa: ASSQRGGHGGELF

v_gene: TRBV5-4
CDR3aa: ASSGENSPLH

v_gene: TRBV12-3/TRBV12-4
CDR3aa: ASSLTGTRGYT

v_gene: TRBV30
CDR3aa: AWSVILGRGQGANVLT

v_gene: TRBV20-1
CDR3aa: SASSPGQSPLH

v_gene: TRBV6-4
CDR3aa: ASSADRDQPQH

v_gene: TRBV5-8
CDR3aa: ASSLIGGGGTGELF

v_gene: TRBV19
CDR3aa: ASSIETYNEQF

v_gene: TRBV28
CDR3aa: ASTLGPVTEAF

v_gene: TRBV2
CDR3aa: ASSTETGRGINEQF

v_gene: TRBV5-4
CDR3aa: ASSAPGTGHYEQY

v_gene: TRBV11-3
CDR3aa: ASSPYLHHRGPLNTEAF

v_gene: TRBV7-9
CDR3aa: ASSLQGWDTEAF

v_gene: TRBV14
CDR3aa: ASSQPGQGDYGYT

v_gene: TRBV6-1
CDR3aa: ASSERAGGETQY

v_gene: TRBV18
CDR3aa: ASSLTGTSYEQY

v_gene: TRBV24-1
CDR3aa: ATSDRQGDYEQY

v_gene: TRBV5-8
CDR3aa: ASSLGGLSYSPLH

v_gene: TRBV29-1
CDR3aa: SVELGSWIEETQY

v_gene: TRBV5-1
CDR3aa: ASSSLPTGRTDTQY

v_gene: TRBV7-9
CDR3aa: ASSPPGQGMNTEAF

v_gene: TRBV19
CDR3aa: ASKSQEYTEAF

v_gene: TRBV7-2
CDR3aa: ASSLGGGSPLH

v_gene: TRBV18
CDR3aa: ASSSREDTEAF

v_gene: TRBV3-1/TRBV3-2
CDR3aa: ASSQGALVRTGELF

v_gene: TRBV27
CDR3aa: ASSPVPENTEAF

v_gene: TRBV28
CDR3aa: ASSPSTGDTAEAF

v_gene: TRBV11-3
CDR3aa: ASSLRSSANTEAF

v_gene: TRBV5-1
CDR3aa: ASFSGGLGDTQY

v_gene: TRBV18
CDR3aa: ASSPGSLQETQY

v_gene: TRBV6-6
CDR3aa: ASSYLPNQPQH

v_gene: TRBV5-1
CDR3aa: ASSLGDRVAEQY

v_gene: TRBV7-9
CDR3aa: ASSSPYSEQY

v_gene: TRBV27
CDR3aa: ASSVPGGYNEQF

v_gene: TRBV27
CDR3aa: ASSLGGSSYNEQF

v_gene: TRBV2
CDR3aa: ASSERGPAYNSPLH

v_gene: TRBV30
CDR3aa: AWSVLTDNSPLH

v_gene: TRBV14
CDR3aa: ASSQVGLRSPLH

v_gene: TRBV11-2
CDR3aa: ASRAGGSTGELF

v_gene: TRBV25-1
CDR3aa: ASSGLQGGTEAF

v_gene: TRBV19
CDR3aa: ASSTSQGNYGYT

v_gene: TRBV5-1
CDR3aa: ASSYGGAQETQY

v_gene: TRBV9
CDR3aa: ASSPLEEQF

v_gene: TRBV9
CDR3aa: ASSAQNVDRRT

v_gene: TRBV27
CDR3aa: ASSLNDGTYGYT

v_gene: TRBV7-9
CDR3aa: ASSFGGEAF

v_gene: TRBV29-1
CDR3aa: SVERTAGTGELF

v_gene: TRBV2
CDR3aa: ASSRMTGQNSPLH

v_gene: TRBV25-1
CDR3aa: ASSDYQGSEAF

v_gene: TRBV19
CDR3aa: ASSIEGTGSRVSNQPQH

v_gene: TRBV7-9
CDR3aa: ASSLQGAGELF

v_gene: TRBV2
CDR3aa: ASSEVSGLNTGELF